These 23 T cell receptor beta chains originate from one sample sequenced in a study of blood T cell repertoires in COVID-19. Produced via immunoSEQ multiplex PCR; TCRdb's table is partial and in-frame only. The top ten clones hold about a tenth of a sample with 150,000 to 200,000 clones, roughly 84% of them seen once. Sequencing was done on a sample of peripheral blood. Receptors originate from a woman older than 75 with active or convalescent COVID-19.

V is TRBV4-2 and J is TRBJ2-6; D remains ambiguous. V lost 1 base to trimming and J lost 6 bases, with 4 bases between them. Looked up from germline, CDR1 is LGHNA and CDR2 is YNFKEQ. There are 13 residues in the CDR3. In nucleotides, the CDR3 is TGTGCCAGCAGCCAAGGAGAGGCCAACGTCCTGACTTTC. Translated, it gives CASSQGEANVLTF.

The CDR3 protein is CASSGDSGSGGYTF. The CDR3 DNA reads TGTGCCAGCAGTGGCGACAGTGGGTCAGGGGGCTACACCTTC. The chain is built from TRBV2 and TRBJ1-2, with D possibly TRBD1 on 5 matching bases. V lost 4 bases to trimming and J lost 8 bases, with 17 bases between them. Germline CDR1 SNHLY, CDR2 FYNNEI. The CDR3 runs to 14 residues.

The chain couples TRBV6-2 or TRBV6-3 to TRBJ1-4, with D possibly TRBD1 on 5 matching bases. The CDR3 is 18 residues long. Germline CDR1 is MNHEY and CDR2 is SVGEGT. Trimming left V 4 bases short and J 4 bases short, with 22 bases between. CDR3 bases: TGTGCCAGCAGTTCTGTGACAGACCATCAGACGGGTAATGAAAAACTGTTTTTT. Translating it yields CASSSVTDHQTGNEKLFF.

The chain links TRBV18 to TRBJ1-1, with 7 bases matching TRBD1. Germline V lookup: CDR1 KGHSH, CDR2 LQKENI. The CDR3 runs to 16 residues. V lost 3 bases to trimming and J lost 13 bases; unmatched junction nucleotides: 20. As DNA, the CDR3 is TGTGCCAGCTCACCGGACCCTGGTTTTCGGATCCAGGGGGATTTCTTT. It is translated as CASSPDPGFRIQGDFF.

The chain carries TRBV14 and TRBJ1-4; D possibly corresponds to TRBD1 (6 bases). Trimming stripped 8 bases from V and 3 bases from J, with 10 bases between. The CDR3 has 13 residues. CDR1 is SGHDN and CDR2 is FVKESK in the germline V gene. Here the CDR3 DNA reads TGTGCCAGCGGGGCAGGGGCTAATGAAAAACTGTTTTTT. Amino acids: CASGAGANEKLFF.

V is TRBV19 and J is TRBJ1-2; weak D call: TRBD1 (6 bases). V gave up 6 bases and J gave up 5 bases, with 16 bases separating them. The CDR3 is 14 residues long. The V gene's germline CDR1 is LNHDA and CDR2 SQIVND (reference sequence). CDR3 loop: CASSRGHENYGYTF. The CDR3 DNA sequence: TGTGCCAGTAGCAGGGGACACGAGAATTATGGCTACACCTTC.

A single count supports this clone. The chain carries TRBV29-1 and TRBJ1-1; possible D gene TRBD1, 5 bases. CDR1 and CDR2 from the germline V gene are SQVTM and ANQGSEA. CDR3 size: 11 residues. Trimming removed 8 bases at V and 5 bases at J, with 12 bases between. CDR3 DNA: TGCAGCCACTCCTCAGGGACTGAAGCTTTCTTT. Its protein product is CSHSSGTEAFF.

This chain joins TRBV7-2 and TRBJ2-7; 9 positions match TRBD1. The J segment lost 0 bases and the V segment lost 5 bases, leaving 8 bases of the junction unmatched. CDR1 and CDR2 (germline): SGHTA, FQGNSA. This CDR3 region has 16 residues. The CDR3 sequence: CASSSRGTGNSYEQYF. As DNA, the CDR3 is TGTGCCAGCAGCAGCCGGGGGACAGGGAACTCCTACGAGCAGTACTTC.

In its sample, this clone was seen once. The rearrangement joins TRBV4-3 to TRBJ1-1; a possible D gene is TRBD1 (6 bases). The CDR3 totals 14 residues. Germline CDR1 reads LGHNA; CDR2 reads YSLEER. Trimming cost V 3 bases and J 1 base, with 9 bases left between them. The CDR3 sequence is CASSHRGGNTEAFF. CDR3 bases: TGCGCCAGCAGCCACAGGGGCGGGAACACTGAAGCTTTCTTT.

The chain carries TRBV18 and TRBJ1-1; D not certain. Trimming stripped 1 base from V and 3 bases from J, with 18 bases between. The CDR3 spans 17 residues. The germline gives CDR1 KGHSH, CDR2 LQKENI. The CDR3 region has the DNA TGTGCCAGCTCACCACAGAGAGGGTCCCAAACGGACACTGAAGCTTTCTTT. It yields the protein CASSPQRGSQTDTEAFF.

The J gene is TRBJ1-1, the V gene TRBV6-6; possibly TRBD1 for D (5 bases). CDR3 length: 13 amino acids. CDR1 and CDR2 (germline): MNHNY, SVGAGI (reference sequence). Trimming took off 10 bases at V and 2 bases at J, with 14 bases between the two ends. CDR3 sequence reads: CATHPGGNTEAFF. In nucleotides, the CDR3 is TGTGCCACTCACCCGGGGGGTAACACTGAAGCTTTCTTT.

This clone was counted only a few times. V is TRBV6-5 and J is TRBJ2-7; D possibly corresponds to TRBD1 (6 bases). This CDR3 spans 15 amino acids. The germline V and J ends were trimmed by 2 bases and 7 bases, with 18 bases remaining between them. Germline V lookup: CDR1 MNHEY, CDR2 SVGAGI. The CDR3 sequence is CASSYGDTSVLEQYF. The DNA of the CDR3 is TGTGCCAGCAGTTACGGGGACACCTCCGTTTTGGAGCAGTACTTC.

The V call is TRBV7-3, the J call TRBJ2-5, with D possibly matching TRBD1 (5 bases). The CDR3 contains 14 residues. Trimming removed 5 bases from V and 1 base from J, with 11 bases in between. The germline gives CDR1 SGHTA, CDR2 FQGTGA. CDR3 sequence (DNA): TGTGCCAGCAGCCCCCAGGGTTTCCAAGAGACCCAGTACTTC. Translating it yields CASSPQGFQETQYF.

The chain joins TRBV7-2 to TRBJ1-4, with 7 bases that match TRBD1. Germline loops: CDR1 SGHTA, CDR2 FQGNSA. V shed 5 bases and J 8 bases; nucleotides not matched to a gene: 5. This CDR3 has 13 amino acids. In DNA, the CDR3 is TGTGCCAGCAGCCTTGGGACAGCCGAAAAACTGTTTTTT. Translation: CASSLGTAEKLFF.

In this sample, this clone turned up once. The rearrangement joins TRBV20-1 to TRBJ1-5, with TRBD1 matching over 8 bases. CDR3 size: 16 residues. The V segment lost 6 bases and the J segment 2 bases; nucleotides outside the gene matches: 12. Germline V gene data show CDR1 as DFQATT and CDR2 as SNEGSKA (reference sequence). This CDR3 reads CSASPQGAVGNQPQHF. Here the CDR3 DNA reads TGCAGTGCCAGTCCGCAGGGGGCAGTTGGCAATCAGCCCCAGCATTTT.

This chain links TRBV19 with TRBJ2-1; 7 bases agree with TRBD2. V was pared by 5 bases and J by 0 bases, with 4 bases of the junction left unmatched. The CDR3 runs 15 residues. Germline lookup yields CDR1 LNHDA and CDR2 SQIVND (reference sequence). This CDR3 reads CASSSGGSSYNEQFF. The DNA of the CDR3 is TGTGCCAGTAGTTCCGGGGGGAGCTCCTACAATGAGCAGTTCTTC.

CDR3 sequence (DNA): TGTGCCAGTAGTCTTATAAAGGGGTCCGGTAATGAGCAGTTCTTC. This sequence encodes CASSLIKGSGNEQFF. The chain has TRBV19 and TRBJ2-1; tentatively, D is TRBD1 (5 bases). Trimming left V 5 bases short and J 7 bases short, with 18 bases between. Germline V gene data show CDR1 as LNHDA and CDR2 as SQIVND (reference sequence). The CDR3 contains 15 residues.

Only one count was recorded for this clone. The CDR3 spells CASSWDRDRSGYTF. Written as DNA, the CDR3 is TGTGCCAGCAGTTGGGACAGGGACCGTAGTGGCTACACCTTC. J is TRBJ1-2 and V is TRBV27, with 9 bases matching TRBD1. The CDR3 is 14 amino acids. CDR1 and CDR2 from the germline V gene are MNHEY and SMNVEV (reference sequence). V shed 4 bases, J shed 7 bases, and the junction held 7 bases outside the gene matches.

The genes are TRBV5-4 and TRBJ1-1; D gene uncertain. Germline CDR1 reads SGHNT; CDR2 reads YYREEE (reference sequence). This CDR3 region has 14 residues. V lost 0 bases, J lost 4 bases, and 10 bases lay in between. The CDR3 loop is CASSLGEIGTEAFF. The CDR3 coding sequence is TGTGCCAGCAGCTTGGGGGAGATAGGCACTGAAGCTTTCTTT.

V usage is TRBV5-1 and J usage is TRBJ2-1; possible D gene TRBD1, 5 bases. The CDR3 length is 16 residues. In germline, CDR1 is SGHRS, CDR2 YFSETQ. V lost 3 bases and J lost 4, with 17 bases in between. CDR3 residues: CASSSTANLIYNEQFF. CDR3 in DNA: TGCGCCAGCAGCTCGACAGCAAACCTCATTTACAATGAGCAGTTCTTC. Variable domain in full (rest from reference TRBV5-1 and TRBJ2-1): KAGVTQTPRYLIKTRGQQVTLSCSPISGHRSVSWYQQTPGQGLQFLFEYFSETQRNKGNFPGRFSGRQFSNSRSEMNVSTLELGDSALYLCASSSTANLIYNEQFFGPGTRLTVL.

The V and J genes are TRBV19 and TRBJ1-1, with D uncertain. Trimming took 7 bases from V and 1 from J, leaving 10 bases between them. Germline CDR1 LNHDA, CDR2 SQIVND (reference sequence). This CDR3 is 13 amino acids long. CDR3 loop: CASIPHGNTEAFF. CDR3 nucleotides: TGTGCCAGTATTCCCCACGGGAACACTGAAGCTTTCTTT.

The rearrangement joins TRBV15 to TRBJ1-2, with a possible D match to TRBD1 (5 bases). The CDR3 has 14 amino acids. The germline V and J ends were trimmed by 1 base and 6 bases, with 12 bases remaining between them. CDR1 is LNHNV, CDR2 YYDKDF, per germline (reference sequence). The CDR3 bases are TGTGCCACCAGCAGAGTGGGCAGGGTCGATGGCTACACCTTC. Translation: CATSRVGRVDGYTF.

The CDR3 loop reads CASILGQIGGYTF. The CDR3 nucleotides read TGTGCCAGCATTCTGGGGCAGATCGGCGGCTACACCTTC. V gene TRBV12-3 or TRBV12-4 combines with J gene TRBJ1-2, with D possibly matching TRBD1 (5 bases). The CDR3 is 13 residues long. V was pared by 7 bases and J by 8 bases, with 17 bases between.